This section outlines one T cell receptor beta chain sequence together with its context. Random hexamers were used to reverse transcribe the RNA input (roughly 0.5 to 1 ug). MiXCR, run by TCRdb on the immunoSEQ multiplex PCR reads, gives a single entry per CDR3 protein. The sample lists 150,000 to 160,000 distinct CDR3 sequences; approximately 94% were seen once. The data were obtained in a study of CD8 T cells in Susac syndrome. With 1 base removed from V and 7 bases from J, the gap between germline ends came to 10 bases. This CDR3 spans 13 amino acids. Germline V gives CDR1 MGHRA, CDR2 YSYEKL. Material: CD8+ T cells from PBMCs. This chain connects TRBV4-1 to TRBJ1-1; D gene unclear. The receptor comes from a human donor with multiple sclerosis. CDR3 sequence: CASSQVGGLEAFF. The CDR3 DNA follows: TGCGCCAGCAGCCAAGTGGGAGGCCTTGAAGCTTTCTTT.